A single sample is the source of the 28 T cell receptor beta chains below, sequenced in a study of blood T cell repertoires in COVID-19. Sequencing used immunoSEQ multiplex PCR; TCRdb keeps in-frame clones, though not all of them. This table holds about 110,000 clones, over 55% found once. The source material was peripheral blood. These receptors all come from a human donor with acute or convalescent COVID-19. The donor label of this sample is uncertain.

V gene TRBV4-2 combines with J gene TRBJ1-5; D might be TRBD1 (5 bases). V was shortened by 5 bases and J by 2 bases, with 19 bases between the two germline ends. The CDR3 runs 17 residues. From germline, CDR1 is LGHNA and CDR2 YNFKEQ. The CDR3 bases are TGTGCCAGCAGCACCTTGGGGGGAAGGGTCGGCAATCAGCCCCAGCATTTT. Translating it yields CASSTLGGRVGNQPQHF.

This clone was found a few times. The rearrangement uses TRBV28 and TRBJ1-5; 7 bases fit TRBD1. CDR1 is MDHEN, CDR2 SYDVKM, per germline. This CDR3 has 21 residues. The V and J ends lost 6 bases and 0 bases, in that order; junction bases with no gene match: 23. The DNA of the CDR3 is TGTGCCAGCAGCGCAGTTTACGGTACAGGGGTGCTTTACTCTAGCAATCAGCCCCAGCATTTT. Residues: CASSAVYGTGVLYSSNQPQHF.

This clone was detected a few times. The chain couples TRBV6-5 to TRBJ1-2; no clear D gene. The V gene lost 7 bases and the J gene lost 4 bases, with 16 bases spanning the gap. The CDR3 is 14 residues long. Germline assignment: CDR1 MNHEY and CDR2 SVGAGI. CDR3 sequence reads: CASNLRGGGYGYTF. CDR3 DNA sequence: TGTGCCAGCAATCTCCGGGGTGGCGGCTATGGCTACACCTTC.

The chain joins TRBV10-3 to TRBJ1-2, with 7 nucleotides matching TRBD1. CDR1 is ENHRY, CDR2 SYGVKD, per germline. This CDR3 has 11 amino acids. J lost 6 bases, V lost 6 bases, and 1 base had no gene match. The CDR3 DNA reads as TGTGCCATCAGAGGGGGCGATGGCTACACCTTC. This codes for CAIRGGDGYTF.

CDR3 sequence (DNA): TGTGCCAGCAGCAAAGGGGACAGGGGGCTTGGGGTTTCTACAGATACGCAGTATTTT. This gives the protein CASSKGDRGLGVSTDTQYF. V usage is TRBV21-1 and J usage is TRBJ2-3; no DNA check was done on the table's D call, TRBD1. TRBV21-1 is recorded as a pseudogene. This CDR3 is built from 19 residues.

This clone was detected a few times. The chain has TRBV7-9 and TRBJ2-3, with 12 bases fitting TRBD2. The J segment lost 4 bases and the V segment lost 5 bases, leaving 16 bases of the junction unmatched. CDR1 and CDR2 (germline): SEHNR, FQNEAQ (reference sequence). This CDR3 has 19 amino acids. The chain's CDR3 is CASSVRLAGGLIFPDTQYF. CDR3 DNA sequence: TGTGCCAGCAGCGTCAGGCTAGCGGGGGGGCTAATTTTCCCAGATACGCAGTATTTT.

Regarding this clone: In the same sample, other DNA sequences code for this CDR3. The chain has TRBV20-1 and TRBJ1-2, with D tentatively TRBD1 (6 bases). The CDR3 has 11 amino acids. Germline V gene lookup returns CDR1 DFQATT and CDR2 SNEGSKA (reference sequence). V was clipped by 3 bases and J by 4 bases, with 6 bases between them. CDR3 in amino acids: CSARDSYGYTF. The CDR3 nucleotides are TGCAGTGCTAGGGACAGCTATGGCTACACCTTC.

As regards this clone: Within the sample, other DNA sequences also encode this same CDR3. This chain connects TRBV5-1 to TRBJ2-2, with D tentatively TRBD1 (6 bases). V was clipped by 0 bases and J by 1 base, with 7 bases between them. The V gene's germline CDR1 is SGHRS and CDR2 YFSETQ. The CDR3 loop spans 15 amino acids. CDR3 amino acids: CASSLAQGNTGELFF. CDR3 sequence (DNA): TGCGCCAGCAGCTTGGCACAGGGGAACACCGGGGAGCTGTTTTTT.

The chain is built from TRBV2 and TRBJ1-1; a possible D gene is TRBD1 (6 bases). V was pared by 6 bases and J by 2 bases, with 13 bases between. This CDR3 has 14 residues. Germline-derived CDR1 and CDR2 are SNHLY and FYNNEI. The CDR3 here is CASRYGQSNTEAFF. DNA of the CDR3: TGTGCCAGCAGGTACGGACAGAGCAACACTGAAGCTTTCTTT.

The chain links TRBV29-1 to TRBJ2-7, with 9 bases aligning to TRBD1. Germline V gives CDR1 SQVTM, CDR2 ANQGSEA. V lost 6 bases and J lost 4; bases outside the gene matches: 7. This CDR3 region has 13 residues. CDR3 in amino acids: CSVSDRGGYEQYF. DNA of the CDR3: TGCAGCGTATCGGACAGGGGAGGATACGAGCAGTACTTC.

The rearrangement uses TRBV6-1 and TRBJ2-7; 12 nucleotides agree with TRBD2. V shed 2 bases and J 2 bases; nucleotides not matched to a gene: 1. Germline values: CDR1 MNHNS, CDR2 SASEGT. The CDR3 sequence is 15 residues long. CDR3 protein: CASSELAGGPYEQYV. The CDR3, as DNA: TGTGCCAGCAGTGAACTAGCGGGGGGGCCCTACGAGCAGTACGTC.

This clone occurred a few times. V usage is TRBV5-1 and J usage is TRBJ2-2, with 8 bases fitting TRBD1. V was pared by 0 bases and J by 2 bases, with 3 bases of the junction left unmatched. Germline CDR1 and CDR2: SGHRS and YFSETQ. This CDR3 has 16 amino acids. CDR3 protein: CASSLAGQGNTGELFF. DNA of the CDR3: TGCGCCAGCAGCTTGGCCGGACAGGGAAACACCGGGGAGCTGTTTTTT.

The chain has TRBV6-6 and TRBJ1-1; TRBD1 is a possible D gene (6 bases). This CDR3 spans 13 amino acids. V gave up 4 bases and J gave up 7 bases, with 13 bases separating them. Germline V CDR1 and CDR2: MNHNY, SVGAGI (reference sequence). CDR3 bases: TGTGCCAGCAGTTTACAGGGCGCATATGAAGCTTTCTTT. Translating it yields CASSLQGAYEAFF.

This rearrangement joins TRBV5-5 to TRBJ2-2; 7 bases line up with TRBD2. The trim removed 1 base at V and 7 bases at J, leaving 4 bases unmatched. The CDR3 covers 14 residues. Germline CDR1 and CDR2: SGHKS and YYEKEE (reference sequence). The CDR3 DNA follows: TGTGCCAGCAGCTTGCGGGGGGACCACGGGGAGCTGTTTTTT. It yields the protein CASSLRGDHGELFF.

This chain connects TRBV29-1 to TRBJ2-4, with TRBD2 matching over 8 bases. This CDR3 comprises 15 residues. The junction had 14 bases not matched to a gene; V was cut back by 6 bases and J by 7 bases. Germline CDR1 reads SQVTM; CDR2 reads ANQGSEA. CDR3 DNA: TGCAGCGTCTTACTAGCGGAGGCGACGGTGAACATTCAGTACTTC. It encodes CSVLLAEATVNIQYF.

The chain carries TRBV5-6 and TRBJ1-2; 9 nucleotides align to TRBD1. V lost 1 base to trimming and J lost 4 bases; unmatched junction nucleotides: 8. The CDR3 sequence is 16 residues long. Germline V gene data show CDR1 as SGHDT and CDR2 as YYEEEE. The CDR3 sequence: CASSLLGQGFGYGYTF. The CDR3 nucleotides are TGTGCCAGCAGCTTGTTGGGACAGGGTTTCGGCTATGGCTACACCTTC.

This clone was seen a handful of times. This chain uses TRBV2 with TRBJ1-4; TRBD1 agrees at 9 bases. Germline lookup yields CDR1 SNHLY and CDR2 FYNNEI. This CDR3 is 15 amino acids long. The trim removed 5 bases at V and 7 bases at J, leaving 8 bases unmatched. The CDR3, as DNA: TGTGCCAGCAGTCTTACCGGGACAGGGCCTGAAAAACTGTTTTTT. Amino acids: CASSLTGTGPEKLFF.

CDR3 protein: CASSEERAGQGQPQHF. CDR3 in DNA: TGTGCCAGCAGTGAAGAGAGGGCAGGACAGGGTCAGCCCCAGCATTTT. The rearrangement uses TRBV2 and TRBJ1-5; 8 bases line up with TRBD1. Germline V lookup: CDR1 SNHLY, CDR2 FYNNEI. V lost 1 base and J lost 6; bases outside the gene matches: 8. The CDR3 length is 16 residues.

The CDR3 is CASSWTGESPLHF. Here the CDR3 DNA reads TGCGCCAGCAGCTGGACAGGGGAATCACCCCTCCACTTT. This chain connects TRBV5-1 to TRBJ1-6; 9 bases fit TRBD1. The CDR3 runs to 13 residues. V lost 3 bases and J lost 10; bases outside the gene matches: 2. Germline V CDR1 and CDR2: SGHRS, YFSETQ.

The chain has TRBV15 and TRBJ1-2, with 10 positions matching TRBD1. CDR1 and CDR2 from the germline V gene are LNHNV and YYDKDF (reference sequence). This CDR3 has 16 residues. V lost 1 base to trimming and J lost 6 bases; unmatched junction nucleotides: 8. CDR3: CATSRGLGTGENGYTF. CDR3 in DNA: TGTGCCACCAGCAGAGGGCTTGGGACAGGGGAAAATGGCTACACCTTC. The full variable domain, rest sourced from reference TRBV15 and TRBJ1-2, is DAMVIQNPRYQVTQFGKPVTLSCSQTLNHNVMYWYQQKSSQAPKLLFHYYDKDFNNEADTPDNFQSRRPNTSFCFLDIRSPGLGDTAMYLCATSRGLGTGENGYTFGSGTRLTVV.

The rearrangement links TRBV7-8 to TRBJ2-7; TRBD1 is a possible D gene (5 bases). CDR3 length equals 15 residues. The ends were cut back, 6 bases at V and 7 bases at J, with 22 bases in the middle. From germline, CDR1 is SGHVS and CDR2 FQNEAQ. CDR3 DNA sequence: TGTGCCAGCAGAGTAGGGGATCCCGACAACATTGAGCAGTACTTC. This sequence encodes CASRVGDPDNIEQYF.

The chain employs TRBV30 and TRBJ2-6; D is uncertain. Germline CDR1 and CDR2: GTSNPN and SVGIG (reference sequence). The V and J ends lost 5 bases and 2 bases respectively, with 13 bases between them. CDR3 size: 15 residues. This CDR3 reads CAWGQGGTGANVLTF. CDR3 DNA: TGTGCCTGGGGCCAAGGCGGTACTGGGGCCAACGTCCTGACTTTC. Variable domain in full (rest from reference TRBV30 and TRBJ2-6): SQTIHQWPATLVQPVGSPLSLECTVEGTSNPNLYWYRQAAGRGLQLLFYSVGIGQISSEVPQNLSASRPQDRQFILSSKKLLLSDSGFYLCAWGQGGTGANVLTFGAGSRLTVL.

This chain links TRBV29-1 with TRBJ1-1; D gene unclear. CDR3 length equals 11 residues. V was cut by 6 bases and J by 0 bases, with 5 bases left in between. Germline V lookup: CDR1 SQVTM, CDR2 ANQGSEA. The CDR3 region is CSVLLNTEAFF. CDR3 coding DNA: TGCAGCGTCCTTCTGAACACTGAAGCTTTCTTT.

Regarding this clone: The sample holds other DNA sequences that translate to the same CDR3. This chain joins TRBV3-1 (or the pseudogene TRBV3-2) and TRBJ2-3, with 9 bases fitting TRBD2. With V trimmed by 3 bases and J by 4 bases, 5 bases remained unmatched. The CDR3 length is 15 residues. Looked up from germline, CDR1 is LGHDT and CDR2 is YNNKEL (reference sequence). The CDR3 sequence: CASSQGGGAADTQYF. CDR3 DNA: TGTGCCAGCAGCCAGGGCGGGGGGGCCGCAGATACGCAGTATTTT.

This chain uses TRBV2 with TRBJ1-5; tentative D call: TRBD1 (6 bases). This CDR3 is 15 amino acids long. The V end lost 6 bases, the J end lost 5 bases, and 17 bases lay between the germline ends. The germline V gene encodes CDR1 SNHLY and CDR2 FYNNEI. The DNA for the CDR3 is TGTGCCAGCAGCCTAGAAGGGGGGGTGGATCAGCCCCAGCATTTT. Translated: CASSLEGGVDQPQHF.

This rearrangement joins TRBV7-2 to TRBJ1-1, with 8 bases identical to TRBD1. The CDR3 has 14 amino acids. The V segment lost 7 bases and the J segment 6 bases; nucleotides outside the gene matches: 10. The germline CDR1 and CDR2 sequences are SGHTA and FQGNSA. The CDR3 DNA reads TGTGCCAGCACCAAGCAGGGGGCAATGGCTGAAGCTTTCTTT. It specifies CASTKQGAMAEAFF.

This clone occurred a few times. This chain links TRBV1 with TRBJ2-7; TRBD2 reflects the table's D call only, with no check against the DNA. TRBV1 corresponds to a pseudogene. CDR3 length: 20 amino acids. The CDR3 DNA sequence: TGCACCAGCAGCCAAGGTAGGTCTAGTTTGACCTACTCCCCTTCCTACGAGCAGTACGTC. It specifies CTSSQGRSSLTYSPSYEQYV.

In its sample, this clone was seen a few times. CDR3 sequence (DNA): TGTGCCAGCAGCTTAGATGAGGGAAACACCATATATTTT. It codes for CASSLDEGNTIYF. V and J are TRBV11-2 and TRBJ1-3, with D unresolved. The ends were cut back, 0 bases at V and 4 bases at J, with 4 bases in the middle. CDR3 size: 13 residues. Germline assignment: CDR1 SGHAT and CDR2 FQNNGV.